The 28 T cell receptor beta chains in this list originate from one sample, sequenced in a study of immune cell composition in non-small cell lung cancer. Profiled with immunoSEQ multiplex PCR; TCRdb holds only in-frame clones, not every one. Of 2,900 or so clones detected, 73% appear once; the ten largest clones hold less than 20%. Normal lung was sampled as far from the tumour as possible, at least 3 cm. These same records also appear under a second study, on CD4 T cells in lung cancer.

The sample comprised non-adjacent lung tissue. All receptors come from a human donor with non-small cell lung cancer.

The chain recombines TRBV4-3 with TRBJ2-5, with 8 bases that match TRBD2. The germline gives CDR1 LGHNA, CDR2 YSLEER. The CDR3 extends over 16 amino acids. The trim removed 0 bases at V and 5 bases at J, leaving 8 bases unmatched. The CDR3 DNA sequence: TGCGCCAGCAGCCAAGATTCGGGGGGGGCTGGGGAGACCCAGTACTTC. This codes for CASSQDSGGAGETQYF.

This chain uses TRBV6-9 with TRBJ1-5, with 7 bases matching TRBD1. J lost 4 bases, V lost 6 bases, and 6 bases had no gene match. Germline loops: CDR1 MNHGY, CDR2 SVAAGI. CDR3 size: 14 residues. The CDR3 sequence: CASRYRGDNQPQHF. In nucleotides, the CDR3 is TGTGCCAGCAGATACAGGGGTGATAATCAGCCCCAGCATTTT.

The V gene is TRBV7-8, the J gene TRBJ2-3, with 9 bases identical to TRBD1. The CDR3 covers 15 residues. CDR1 and CDR2 (germline): SGHVS, FQNEAQ. With V trimmed by 1 base and J by 4 bases, 3 bases remained unmatched. The CDR3 spells CASSLDRGPADTQYF. CDR3 bases: TGTGCCAGCAGCTTAGACAGGGGGCCGGCAGATACGCAGTATTTT.

This clone was seen only once. The V gene is TRBV6-6, the J gene TRBJ2-3; no definite D call. Looked up from germline, CDR1 is MNHNY and CDR2 is SVGAGI (reference sequence). V shed 6 bases and J shed 2 bases, with 6 bases lying between them. This CDR3 has 12 amino acids. CDR3 protein: CASSSYTDTQYF. The CDR3 bases are TGTGCCAGCAGCTCCTACACAGATACGCAGTATTTT.

The V call is TRBV20-1, the J call TRBJ2-5; D perhaps matches TRBD1 (6 bases). The CDR3 is 11 amino acids. CDR1 is DFQATT, CDR2 SNEGSKA, per germline (reference sequence). The V gene lost 6 bases and the J gene lost 4 bases, with 9 bases spanning the gap. DNA for the CDR3: TGCAGTGCCCGAGGGGGAGAGACCCAGTACTTC. This gives the protein CSARGGETQYF.

This chain joins TRBV27 and TRBJ2-3, with D maybe TRBD2 (5 bases). Germline assignment: CDR1 MNHEY and CDR2 SMNVEV (reference sequence). The V end lost 6 bases, the J end lost 2 bases, and 12 bases lay between the germline ends. The CDR3 runs 14 residues. The CDR3 loop reads CASREREYTDTQYF. CDR3 coding DNA: TGTGCCAGCAGGGAGAGGGAATACACAGATACGCAGTATTTT.

The V call is TRBV9, the J call TRBJ2-3, with a tentative D call TRBD2 (6 bases). Trimming removed 3 bases at V and 4 bases at J, with 15 bases between. The CDR3 sequence is 15 residues long. Germline V gene lookup returns CDR1 SGDLS and CDR2 YYNGEE. For the CDR3, the DNA is TGTGCCAGCAGCGCAGGAGGAGGGCCCCCAGATACGCAGTATTTT. Translated, it gives CASSAGGGPPDTQYF.

This sequence joins TRBV9 and TRBJ1-2; 8 nucleotides agree with TRBD1. The CDR3 length is 12 residues. CDR1 and CDR2 from the germline V gene are SGDLS and YYNGEE. Losses at the gene ends were 5 bases for V and 6 bases for J; bases not matched to a gene: 3. The DNA of the CDR3 is TGTGCCAGCAGTGGGACAGGCAATGGCTACACCTTC. Residues: CASSGTGNGYTF.

V usage is TRBV28 and J usage is TRBJ1-3; D gene ambiguous. V was shortened by 4 bases and J by 10 bases, with 17 bases between the two germline ends. Germline CDR1 is MDHEN and CDR2 is SYDVKM. There are 14 residues in the CDR3. The CDR3 spells CASSSSRGFLTIYF. As DNA, the CDR3 is TGTGCCAGCAGTTCAAGCCGAGGGTTTCTGACCATATATTTT.

The rearrangement uses TRBV5-6 and TRBJ1-2, with a possible D match to TRBD1 (6 bases). The CDR3 consists of 16 residues. Germline-derived CDR1 and CDR2 are SGHDT and YYEEEE. The V end lost 1 base, the J end lost 3 bases, and 16 bases lay between the germline ends. The CDR3 region has the DNA TGTGCCAGCAGCTTGAGGGGGGGGGCTGGGGACTATGGCTACACCTTC. Encoded protein: CASSLRGGAGDYGYTF.

The chain is built from TRBV6-5 and TRBJ1-5; 7 positions agree with TRBD1. Germline V gene data show CDR1 as MNHEY and CDR2 as SVGAGI. V was pared by 5 bases and J by 2 bases, with 3 bases of the junction left unmatched. CDR3 length: 14 residues. The CDR3 sequence: CASSPTGGNQPQHF. CDR3 DNA sequence: TGTGCCAGCAGTCCTACAGGGGGCAATCAGCCCCAGCATTTT.

This clone has only a few counts. The V call is TRBV18, the J call TRBJ2-3, with D possibly TRBD2 on 5 matching bases. The CDR3 runs to 15 residues. With 3 bases removed from V and 0 bases from J, the gap between germline ends came to 10 bases. Per the germline V gene, CDR1 is KGHSH and CDR2 is LQKENI. CDR3 nucleotide sequence: TGTGCCAGCTCACCCGCTAGCCCTAGCACAGATACGCAGTATTTT. Translation: CASSPASPSTDTQYF.

There are a few counts of this clone. The chain links TRBV30 to TRBJ1-1; D not certain. The CDR3 sequence is 10 residues long. The germline CDR1 and CDR2 sequences are GTSNPN and SVGIG (reference sequence). V lost 4 bases to trimming and J lost 4 bases, with 4 bases between them. The DNA for the CDR3 is TGTGCCTGGACGAGCACTGAAGCTTTCTTT. Its translation: CAWTSTEAFF. The full variable domain, completed using reference TRBV30 and TRBJ1-1, is SQTIHQWPATLVQPVGSPLSLECTVEGTSNPNLYWYRQAAGRGLQLLFYSVGIGQISSEVPQNLSASRPQDRQFILSSKKLLLSDSGFYLCAWTSTEAFFGQGTRLTVV.

The rearrangement uses TRBV28 and TRBJ1-5; no definite D call. The CDR3 sequence is 16 residues long. V dropped 5 bases and J dropped 1 base, with 15 bases sitting between them. CDR1 and CDR2 (germline): MDHEN, SYDVKM. Here the CDR3 DNA reads TGTGCCAGCAGTCTTACCACCAGAATCAGCAATCAGCCCCAGCATTTT. This codes for CASSLTTRISNQPQHF.

As DNA, the CDR3 is TGTGCCAGCAGCGTAGATATAGCGGGCTACTCTGGGGCCAACGTCCTGACTTTC. Its protein product is CASSVDIAGYSGANVLTF. This rearrangement joins TRBV9 to TRBJ2-6; 7 bases fit TRBD2. Germline V CDR1 and CDR2: SGDLS, YYNGEE. The CDR3 contains 18 residues. V lost 0 bases to trimming and J lost 0 bases; unmatched junction nucleotides: 6.

This chain links TRBV5-1 with TRBJ2-3; tentative D call: TRBD2 (6 bases). Germline loops: CDR1 SGHRS, CDR2 YFSETQ. V was trimmed by 0 bases and J by 1 base, leaving 9 bases between them. This CDR3 comprises 15 residues. In DNA form, the CDR3 reads TGCGCCAGCAGCTTGGAGGGGACTCGCACAGATACGCAGTATTTT. Protein sequence: CASSLEGTRTDTQYF.

The gene calls are TRBV7-9 and TRBJ1-1; possibly TRBD1 for D (5 bases). The germline gives CDR1 SEHNR, CDR2 FQNEAQ (reference sequence). The CDR3 spans 13 residues. V was trimmed by 5 bases and J by 11 bases, leaving 18 bases between them. The CDR3 loop is CASSALIRGGAFF. The CDR3 region has the DNA TGTGCCAGCAGCGCCTTGATTAGGGGTGGGGCTTTCTTT.

This chain connects TRBV15 to TRBJ2-3; weak D call: TRBD1 (5 bases). CDR1 is LNHNV and CDR2 is YYDKDF in the germline V gene (reference sequence). V gave up 0 bases and J gave up 2 bases, with 9 bases separating them. The CDR3 sequence is 15 residues long. CDR3 coding DNA: TGTGCCACCAGCAGAGAGGTCAGGGCCACAGATACGCAGTATTTT. Translation: CATSREVRATDTQYF.

The chain links TRBV7-8 to TRBJ1-3; the match to TRBD1 covers 8 bases. This CDR3 has 15 amino acids. Germline loops: CDR1 SGHVS, CDR2 FQNEAQ. V trimming: 4 bases; J trimming: 0 bases; junction bases outside the gene matches: 2. CDR3 in DNA: TGTGCCAGCAGCTCCACAGGGGGCTCTGGAAACACCATATATTTT. Translated: CASSSTGGSGNTIYF.

This clone was seen a single time. The CDR3 DNA reads TGCGCCAGCAGCTTGGGAACAGCTAGCACAGATACGCAGTATTTT. It specifies CASSLGTASTDTQYF. This chain uses TRBV5-1 with TRBJ2-3; no reliable D call. V lost 0 bases to trimming and J lost 0 bases, with 8 bases between them. Germline lookup yields CDR1 SGHRS and CDR2 YFSETQ. The CDR3 contains 15 residues. Full variable domain (rest looked up from reference TRBV5-1 and TRBJ2-3): KAGVTQTPRYLIKTRGQQVTLSCSPISGHRSVSWYQQTPGQGLQFLFEYFSETQRNKGNFPGRFSGRQFSNSRSEMNVSTLELGDSALYLCASSLGTASTDTQYFGPGTRLTVL.

The chain employs TRBV7-3 and TRBJ1-2, with 10 bases matching TRBD1. This CDR3 region has 15 residues. The germline CDR1 and CDR2 sequences are SGHTA and FQGTGA. The V gene end was trimmed by 5 bases and the J gene end by 4 bases; junction bases not matched to a gene: 7. DNA for the CDR3: TGTGCCAGCAGCGCGCCGGGACAGGGGACCTATGGCTACACCTTC. As protein: CASSAPGQGTYGYTF. The full variable domain, in which reference TRBV7-3 and TRBJ1-2 provide the parts outside the CDR3, is GAGVSQTPSNKVTEKGKYVELRCDPISGHTALYWYRQSLGQGPEFLIYFQGTGAADDSGLPNDRFFAVRPEGSVSTLKIQRTERGDSAVYLCASSAPGQGTYGYTFGSGTRLTVV.

This sequence joins TRBV11-2 and TRBJ2-4, with 10 bases matching TRBD1. The V segment lost 2 bases and the J segment 1 base; nucleotides outside the gene matches: 11. Germline CDR1 reads SGHAT; CDR2 reads FQNNGV. This CDR3 has 19 residues. In DNA form, the CDR3 reads TGTGCCAGCAGCTTAAGACAGGGGGCTAGCTCGGAGGCCAAAAACATTCAGTACTTC. Its protein product is CASSLRQGASSEAKNIQYF.

V is TRBV4-1 and J is TRBJ1-4; 7 bases map to TRBD1. Looked up from germline, CDR1 is MGHRA and CDR2 is YSYEKL. This CDR3 has 17 residues. The V gene end was trimmed by 0 bases and the J gene end by 5 bases; junction bases not matched to a gene: 9. CDR3: CASSQDANPRGNEKLFF. The DNA of the CDR3 is TGCGCCAGCAGCCAAGACGCTAACCCCAGGGGGAATGAAAAACTGTTTTTT.

This chain uses TRBV15 with TRBJ1-2; 9 positions match TRBD1. CDR1 is LNHNV, CDR2 YYDKDF, per germline (reference sequence). The CDR3 has 19 amino acids. V lost 0 bases and J lost 2; bases outside the gene matches: 13. This CDR3 is CATSRDERRDRVGNYGYTF. In DNA, the CDR3 is TGTGCCACCAGCAGAGATGAACGCCGGGACAGGGTAGGGAACTATGGCTACACCTTC. The whole variable domain, filled in from reference TRBV15 and TRBJ1-2, reads DAMVIQNPRYQVTQFGKPVTLSCSQTLNHNVMYWYQQKSSQAPKLLFHYYDKDFNNEADTPDNFQSRRPNTSFCFLDIRSPGLGDTAMYLCATSRDERRDRVGNYGYTFGSGTRLTVV.

This chain links TRBV19 with TRBJ2-3, with D tentatively TRBD1 (5 bases). Germline CDR1 reads LNHDA; CDR2 reads SQIVND (reference sequence). This CDR3 region has 15 residues. The germline V and J ends were trimmed by 0 bases and 4 bases, with 11 bases remaining between them. In DNA, the CDR3 is TGTGCCAGTAGTATAGACAGGGATATTCCAGATACGCAGTATTTT. As protein: CASSIDRDIPDTQYF.

The chain employs TRBV5-1 and TRBJ2-7; the match to TRBD2 covers 12 bases. This CDR3 is 17 amino acids long. Germline trimming cut 1 base from V and 1 base from J; bases unmatched to any gene: 6. Germline assignment: CDR1 SGHRS and CDR2 YFSETQ. CDR3 in amino acids: CASSLLASGGVSYEQYF. For the CDR3, the DNA is TGCGCCAGCAGCTTGTTGGCTAGCGGGGGGGTTTCCTACGAGCAGTACTTC.

The CDR3 DNA is TGTGCCAGCAGTTACTTCGGGACAGGGTATGAGCAGTTCTTC. It yields the protein CASSYFGTGYEQFF. This chain links TRBV6-5 with TRBJ2-1, with TRBD1 matching 9 bases. CDR1 is MNHEY and CDR2 is SVGAGI in the germline V gene. The CDR3 is made up of 14 amino acids. Trimming took 1 base from V and 8 from J; bases not matched to a gene: 3.

This clone occurred a few times. V is TRBV6-5 and J is TRBJ1-6; D might be TRBD1 (6 bases). The CDR3 loop spans 16 amino acids. Germline CDR1 and CDR2: MNHEY and SVGAGI. The germline V and J ends were trimmed by 3 bases and 8 bases, with 17 bases remaining between them. The CDR3 is CASSYLDRRVDSPLHF. DNA for the CDR3: TGTGCCAGCAGTTATCTCGACAGGAGAGTTGATTCACCCCTCCACTTT.